This T cell receptor beta chain was sequenced in a study of cytomegalovirus exposure and HLA in healthy donors. Overall study findings and caveats: Later analysis demonstrated an association between a missense DCLRE1C variant and TCR beta V- and J-gene trimming.

In its sample, this clone was seen a few times. Its cognate antigen is unknown. Germline V CDR1 and CDR2: SGDLS, YYNGEE. V dropped 3 bases and J dropped 10 bases, with 17 bases sitting between them. The CDR3 runs to 15 residues. With 60 Vbeta and 13 Jbeta primers, the PCR was carried out. Here immunoSEQ multiplex PCR was the method, and the copy in TCRdb shows in-frame clones only, minus some. The table shows 200,000 to 250,000 clones, with about 77% occurring only once. The chain employs TRBV9 and TRBJ1-6; D perhaps matches TRBD1 (6 bases). The clonotype was recovered from a woman aged 25 to 39 in good health and CMV-seronegative. The source material was PBMCs. The CDR3 sequence is CASSAQGSWGSPLHF. The CDR3 region has the DNA TGTGCCAGCAGCGCACAGGGCTCATGGGGATCACCCCTCCACTTT.